Sequencing of this T cell receptor (beta chain) was carried out in a study of cytomegalovirus exposure and HLA in healthy donors. The wider study: In terms of ancestry, the Caucasian-associated cluster contained 75% to 90% of the approximately 400 genotyped donors.

Findings of the study overall: The later analysis indicated that the majority of CMV-associated TCR beta chains appeared HLA-restricted. In a later analysis, a missense DCLRE1C variant was linked to TCR beta V- and J-gene trimming. In a later analysis, donors in an Asian-associated ancestry cluster reportedly had fewer N-insertions in productive TCRs than the cohort mean.

The PCR had 60 Vbeta and 13 Jbeta primers. Clones were sequenced by immunoSEQ multiplex PCR, and TCRdb holds only the in-frame ones, with some missing. The data hold around 90,000 clones, with roughly 80% observed a single time. The CDR3 has 16 amino acids. Germline V gene sequence: CDR1 SEHNR, CDR2 FQNEAQ (reference sequence). The ends lost 5 bases at V and 4 bases at J; junction bases unmatched: 12. A word on this clone: What it recognizes is unknown.

The chain uses TRBV7-9 and TRBJ1-2; TRBD1 aligns across 8 bases. This receptor was identified in a man younger than 40 in good health and CMV-seronegative. The sequencing sample was made of PBMCs. CDR3 region: CASSPGQGARSYGYTF. The CDR3 nucleotides are TGTGCCAGCAGCCCCGGTCAGGGGGCGCGGAGCTATGGCTACACCTTC.